This is a list of T cell receptor beta chains from one sample in a study of a mutant IDH1 vaccine in newly diagnosed glioma. Their antigen targets remain unknown. Clones were sequenced by immunoSEQ multiplex PCR, and TCRdb holds only the in-frame ones, with some missing. The sample lists more than 40,000 clones, around 89% occurring once. This specimen was PBMCs, taken from a glioma patient whose treatment included an IDH1 peptide vaccine. Receptors originate from a woman between 35 and 50 years old with glioma. Each CDR3 is given without its conserved first and last residue.

V,CDR3
TRBV7-9,ASSFLTYEQY
TRBV5-6,ASSLAGGDQPQH
TRBV5-1,ASRGSLWGTDTQY
TRBV11-3,ASSLGVEGELF
TRBV5-1,ASSSDSISYEQY
TRBV19,ASHRGNTEAF
TRBV5-4,ASSLGDNEQF
TRBV5-4,ASSLVGGANYGYT
TRBV25-1,ASMGKHEQY
TRBV10-2,ASTPRGRARSDYGYT
TRBV25-1,ASSLDGSGSYEQY
TRBV25-1,ASSDSGQGGPEAF
TRBV15,ATSHLQGADGYT
TRBV5-4,ASSFEKGADIQY
TRBV7-2,ASSLAPSGGTDTRY
TRBV7-9,ASSLRQGSGNTIY
TRBV27,ASSLPGQALAKNIQY
TRBV19,ASSPGGVNTEAF
TRBV6-5,ASGSNSRLEQY
TRBV6-5,ASRPSSTDTQY
TRBV5-1,ASSLVAPSYEQY
TRBV28,ASSFGGRYEQY
TRBV30,AWRDGGSGNTIY
TRBV5-1,ASSYNSAKNIQY
TRBV6-6,ASSYRRSDSPLH
TRBV12-5,ASGSTGELF
TRBV4-1,ASSQDPPGTTSGNTDTQY
TRBV4-1,ASSQGQGVEAF
TRBV14,ASRPRQNTEAF
TRBV27,ASSRDADNQPQH
TRBV7-9,ASSAYSGTGSDGYT
TRBV4-1,ASSQPQGSGNTIY
TRBV4-1,ASSQGAGDYGYT
TRBV18,ASSPDQQNTEAF
TRBV7-3,ASSLESNTEAF
TRBV6-6,ASREQGFSYEQY
TRBV10-3,AISGGPQFPEAF
TRBV5-1,ASSPGTFNTEAF
TRBV12-1,ASTSTETWQSQY
TRBV2,ASSDRQGVVKNIQY
TRBV19,ASRPISGGLNTGELF
TRBV10-3,AISARGNQPQH
TRBV7-2,ASSPAGTTEAF
TRBV2,ASSDPREPNEKLF
TRBV19,ASSMPRAKNIQY
TRBV2,ASSKGIGGERTDTQY
TRBV6-1,ASSEKAGHNSEQY
TRBV9,ASSVGQQVNTEAF
TRBV13,ASSVEVNNSPLH
TRBV28,ASSRGWGNQPQH
TRBV2,ASSEKLASERSTDTQY
TRBV7-9,ASSPGTAATTQY
TRBV11-1,ASSRYSQETQY
TRBV7-2,ASSPQRGGYEQY